Below are 3 T cell receptor beta chains sequenced from a single sample in a study of blood T cell repertoires in COVID-19 (dated by TCRdb to 2020 to 2021). Receptor amplification or capture employed the immunoSEQ multiplex PCR assay. In its TCRdb copy, this immuneACCESS table keeps in-frame sequences only and misses some clones. Where compared with another copy, unresolved V genes explain less than half of these, and the others have no known cause. The sample table holds 200,000 or so clones, of which about nine tenths were seen once. The ten biggest clones cover about 2.6% of the sample. What was sequenced was PBMCs or T cells enriched from blood (not recorded which). These receptors were taken from a woman in her twenties or thirties who had recovered from COVID-19.

The chain joins TRBV2 to TRBJ1-1; D possibly corresponds to TRBD1 (5 bases). The CDR3 loop spans 12 amino acids. Germline assignment: CDR1 SNHLY and CDR2 FYNNEI. V shed 8 bases and J shed 2 bases, with 9 bases lying between them. CDR3 coding DNA: TGTGCCAGCGTCAGGGTTAACACTGAAGCTTTCTTT. Translated, it gives CASVRVNTEAFF.

The chain couples TRBV2 to TRBJ2-7, with 7 positions matching TRBD1. Germline V CDR1 and CDR2: SNHLY, FYNNEI. This CDR3 spans 13 amino acids. Trimming cost V 8 bases and J 5 bases; bases outside gene matches: 9. In nucleotides, the CDR3 is TGTGCCAGCTCTGAGGGGGCGCCCAACGAGCAGTACTTC. Protein: CASSEGAPNEQYF.

The chain employs TRBV13 and TRBJ2-3; 8 bases align to TRBD2. The CDR3 is made up of 12 amino acids. Germline CDR1 and CDR2: PRHDT and FYEKMQ (reference sequence). V lost 6 bases and J lost 8; bases outside the gene matches: 4. Written as DNA, the CDR3 is TGTGCCAGCAGGGCGGGGGGCGGTACGCAGTATTTT. It codes for CASRAGGGTQYF.